A selection of T cell receptor beta chains follows, all from one sample in a study of resident and recirculating memory T cells in vitiligo. Repertoires were generated with immunoSEQ multiplex PCR, while TCRdb's copy carries only in-frame clones and drops some. The repertoire holds 72,000 or so clones, with about 90% as singletons. The material sequenced was blood. The receptors originated from a male donor with vitiligo. CDR3s include the opening cysteine and the closing phenylalanine or tryptophan. D genes are given only for firm matches. Clone size is not always given. Where it is, it says once, few, many or a class for expanded clones.

J,V,D,size,DNA,CDR3
TRBJ1-5,TRBV7-9,NA,NA,TGTGCCAGCAGCTTGGAGGGGAGGCCCCAGCATTTT,CASSLEGRPQHF
TRBJ2-7,TRBV11-2,NA,NA,TGTGCCAGCAGCCCCAACCCCCCCTGGCCCTCCTACGAGCAGTACTTC,CASSPNPPWPSYEQYF
TRBJ2-1,TRBV30,NA,once,TGTGCCTGGGGGCGGGTAGAGCAGTTCTTC,CAWGRVEQFF
TRBJ1-4,TRBV18,TRBD1,NA,TGTGCCAGCTCACGACCGGGACAGGGAGGTGAAAAACTGTTTTTT,CASSRPGQGGEKLFF
TRBJ2-1,TRBV7-6,TRBD1,NA,TGTGCCAGCAGCGGGGCCGGGACAGGGGTCAATGAGCAGTTCTTC,CASSGAGTGVNEQFF
TRBJ1-3,TRBV18,NA,NA,TGTGCCAGCTCACCTGGGACAATCTCTGGAAACACCATATATTTT,CASSPGTISGNTIYF
TRBJ1-2,TRBV28,NA,NA,TGTGCCAGCAGTAAAATCACCCTCCGGGACAATGAGCAGAATGGCTACACCTTC,CASSKITLRDNEQNGYTF
TRBJ1-4,TRBV28,TRBD1,NA,TGTGCCAGCACCACGGGACAGGGGTTTGGCGGTTGGCCTACAAAACTGTTTTTT,CASTTGQGFGGWPTKLFF
TRBJ2-7,TRBV19,TRBD2,NA,TGTGCCAGTAGTCTCCTGGCGGGAGGGCATCACGAGCAGTACTTC,CASSLLAGGHHEQYF
TRBJ1-2,TRBV11-2,NA,few,TGTGCCAGCAGACTCCGGACTGGGGGGTACGGCTACACCTTC,CASRLRTGGYGYTF
TRBJ1-2,TRBV27,TRBD1,NA,TGTGCCAGCAGTTTATCGGGACAGGACTATGGCTACACCTTC,CASSLSGQDYGYTF
TRBJ1-4,TRBV5-4,NA,NA,TGTGCCAGCAGCTTGGAACAGGGTCGGACTAATGAAAAACTGTTTTTT,CASSLEQGRTNEKLFF
TRBJ2-4,TRBV23-1,NA,once,TGCGCCAGCAGTCAGGGCAGGATAGACACACTAGCCAAAAACATTCAGTACTTC,CASSQGRIDTLAKNIQYF
TRBJ2-7,TRBV28,TRBD1,NA,TGTGCCAGTTTGACAGGGGGCAGCGGGGACCCATCCAGCGAGCAGTACTTC,CASLTGGSGDPSSEQYF
TRBJ1-2,TRBV7-9,NA,NA,TGTGCCAGCAGCTCCCCCCTGGCAGGGAGGGACTATGGCTACACCTTC,CASSSPLAGRDYGYTF
TRBJ2-7,TRBV28,TRBD1,NA,TGTGCCAGCAGTTCCCAACAGGGGTACGAGCAGTACTTC,CASSSQQGYEQYF
TRBJ2-7,TRBV6-5,TRBD1,once,TGTGCCAGCAGTTACCGACAGGGATGGTACGAGCAGTACTTC,CASSYRQGWYEQYF
TRBJ2-3,TRBV7-3,TRBD2,NA,TGTGCCAGCAGCCATGGCATGGGCGGGAGAGCCACAGATACGCAGTATTTT,CASSHGMGGRATDTQYF
TRBJ2-1,TRBV7-6,NA,NA,TGTGCCAGCAGCTTAGCGCGGGGTTCGGGACTCGGGAATGAGCAGTTCTTC,CASSLARGSGLGNEQFF
TRBJ2-7,TRBV18,NA,NA,TGTGCCAGCTCACCATTCGGTGGAGGGGATTACGAGCAGTACTTC,CASSPFGGGDYEQYF
TRBJ2-1,TRBV6-1,TRBD2,once,TGTGCCAGCACTTTCGCTAGCGGGAGAAATGAGCAGTTCTTC,CASTFASGRNEQFF
TRBJ2-1,TRBV27,TRBD1,NA,TGTGCCAGCAGTTTAATGTCCGGGACAGGGGCCAATGAGCAGTTCTTC,CASSLMSGTGANEQFF
TRBJ2-5,TRBV28,TRBD1,NA,TGTGCCAGCAGTTTAGAAGGGGGCGTAGAGACCCAGTACTTC,CASSLEGGVETQYF
TRBJ2-1,TRBV7-2,NA,NA,TGTGCCAGCAGCTTAGCGGTTCAGGGTGAGCAGTTCTTC,CASSLAVQGEQFF
TRBJ2-3,TRBV27,NA,NA,TGTGCCAGCAGCCTCCCACTAGCAGATACGCAGTATTTT,CASSLPLADTQYF
TRBJ2-7,TRBV10-2,NA,NA,TGCGCCAGCAGTAGGGAACAGGGGGGGTTTACCTACGAGCAGTACTTC,CASSREQGGFTYEQYF
TRBJ2-7,TRBV4-1,TRBD2,NA,TGCGCCAGCAGCCAAGCGGGAGGGCCAGGGTACGAGCAGTACTTC,CASSQAGGPGYEQYF
TRBJ2-1,TRBV5-1,NA,NA,TGCGCCAGCAGCTTGGACGGGGGATCCTACAATGAGCAGTTCTTC,CASSLDGGSYNEQFF
TRBJ2-7,TRBV18,TRBD1,NA,TGTGCCAGCTCACCCCGGGACAGCTCGGCCGAGCAGTACTTC,CASSPRDSSAEQYF
TRBJ2-5,TRBV4-2,TRBD2,NA,TGTGCCAGCAGCCAAGTTCCGGGACTAGCGGACCAAGAGACCCAGTACTTC,CASSQVPGLADQETQYF
TRBJ2-5,TRBV11-2,NA,NA,TGTGCCAGCAGCCAGGGGCTCCAAGGCCAGTACTTC,CASSQGLQGQYF
TRBJ2-1,TRBV7-3,TRBD2,NA,TGTGCCAGCAGCCGGGGAGCGGGAGCGGCCAATGAGCAGTTCTTC,CASSRGAGAANEQFF
TRBJ2-1,TRBV28,TRBD1,NA,TGTGCCAGCAGTCTTACCGGACAGGGGTTGTATGAGCAGTTCTTC,CASSLTGQGLYEQFF
TRBJ2-7,TRBV6-7,TRBD1,NA,TGTGCCAGCAGTTCACCGGGACAGGAGGCCGAGCAGTACTTC,CASSSPGQEAEQYF
TRBJ2-1,TRBV18,TRBD2,NA,TGTGCCAGCTCGTTCTCTAGCGGCTTGAGTGGCAATGAGCAGTTCTTC,CASSFSSGLSGNEQFF
TRBJ2-3,TRBV6-5,TRBD1,NA,TGTGCCAGCAGCGGGACAGGGTTCACAGATACGCAGTATTTT,CASSGTGFTDTQYF
TRBJ2-7,TRBV6-5,NA,NA,TGTGCCACTCAAGGGGCGGCAGGAGCCTACGAGCAGTACTTC,CATQGAAGAYEQYF
TRBJ2-5,TRBV9,TRBD2,NA,TGTGCCAGCAGCGTCGCAGCGGGGATACAAGAGACCCAGTACTTC,CASSVAAGIQETQYF
TRBJ2-3,TRBV9,TRBD2,NA,TGTGCCAGCAGCGTAGCGGCTAGCGGGAGAGGAGATACGCAGTATTTT,CASSVAASGRGDTQYF
TRBJ1-1,TRBV19,NA,NA,TGTGCCAGTAGTATTGGGGCAGTTGAAGCTTTCTTT,CASSIGAVEAFF
TRBJ2-1,TRBV14,TRBD2,NA,TGTGCCAGCAGCCCACTGGAAGCGGGAGGGTACAATGAGCAGTTCTTC,CASSPLEAGGYNEQFF
TRBJ2-7,TRBV6-1,NA,NA,TGTGCCAGCAGTGCCCTAGTGAGGAGCTCCTACGAGCAGTACTTC,CASSALVRSSYEQYF
TRBJ2-3,TRBV7-8,TRBD2,NA,TGTGCCAGCAGCCCCCGGCGGGCCCTAGCGGGCACAGATACGCAGTATTTT,CASSPRRALAGTDTQYF
TRBJ1-5,TRBV9,NA,NA,TGTGTCAGCAGCGTAGACGGGGGTTCGCAGCCCCAGCATTTT,CVSSVDGGSQPQHF
TRBJ2-4,TRBV19,TRBD1,NA,TGTGCCAGTAGCTGGGACAGGCTTTATGACATTCAGTACTTC,CASSWDRLYDIQYF
TRBJ1-1,TRBV6-1,NA,NA,TGTGCCAGCAGTGATTTCCCTCGAGTATTGAACACTGAAGCTTTCTTT,CASSDFPRVLNTEAFF